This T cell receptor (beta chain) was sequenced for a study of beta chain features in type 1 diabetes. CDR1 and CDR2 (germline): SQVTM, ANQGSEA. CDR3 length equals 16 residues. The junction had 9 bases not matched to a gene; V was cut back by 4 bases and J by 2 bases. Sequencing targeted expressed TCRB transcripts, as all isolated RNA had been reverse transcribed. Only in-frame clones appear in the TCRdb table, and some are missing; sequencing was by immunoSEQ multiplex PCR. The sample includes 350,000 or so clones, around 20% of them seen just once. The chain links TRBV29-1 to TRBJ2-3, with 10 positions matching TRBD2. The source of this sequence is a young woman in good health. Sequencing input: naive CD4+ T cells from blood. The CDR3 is CSVATASGGITDTQYF. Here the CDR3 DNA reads TGCAGCGTTGCGACGGCTAGCGGGGGCATCACAGATACGCAGTATTTT.